The TCR beta chain under discussion was sequenced for a study of T cell repertoires in cytomegalovirus infection. About the study: Indicated by public TCR beta signatures were CMV infection and matching HLA type. Study-wide findings and caveats: Dominant in the ex vivo response were TCR beta clonotypes restricted by HLA-C and specific for CMV.

MiXCR, applied by TCRdb to the reads, yields one record per CDR3 protein. The repertoire holds some 450,000 distinct CDR3 sequences, approximately 30% seen once, with roughly an eighth in the top ten. The V end was cut by 0 bases, the J end by 7 bases, with 13 bases between. Germline lookup yields CDR1 DFQATT and CDR2 SNEGSKA (reference sequence). The CDR3 is 14 amino acids. Of note for this clonotype: No antigen is known for it.

Source material: PBMCs. This TCR was sampled from a human donor in good health (CMV status not recorded). Some clones in this sample may be carry-over from other donors' samples. This rearrangement joins TRBV20-1 to TRBJ1-5; D might be TRBD1 (6 bases). The CDR3 sequence: CSARERRGNQPQHF. CDR3 nucleotides: TGCAGTGCTAGAGAACGCAGGGGAAACCAGCCCCAGCATTTT.